This entry lists 30 T cell receptor beta chains sequenced from one sample in a study of PD-L1 blockade in urothelial cancer (dated by TCRdb to 2016 to 2017). Library preparation used the immunoSEQ multiplex PCR assay. Entries here come from immuneACCESS through TCRdb and include only in-frame sequences with V and J called. Some clones fail to appear in such tables; in the studies checked, an unresolved V gene covers under half of the shortfall, and the cause of the remainder is unknown. This sample is represented by tens of thousands of clones; more than 80% of them were singletons. 1.6% of the sample is in the top ten clones. Per the publication, the time point label means: pretreatment peripheral blood. The specimen was PBMCs, collected around atezolizumab (anti-PD-L1) treatment. The receptors stem from a man aged 70-80 years with urothelial cancer.

This clone has only a few counts. This chain joins TRBV19 and TRBJ1-5; perhaps TRBD1 as D (6 bases). This CDR3 has 14 amino acids. Germline V gene data show CDR1 as LNHDA and CDR2 as SQIVND (reference sequence). Trimming pared 6 bases from V and 3 bases from J, leaving 12 bases between. The CDR3 spells CASREQGNNQPQHF. In DNA form, the CDR3 reads TGTGCCAGTAGGGAACAGGGAAACAATCAGCCCCAGCATTTT.

The genes are TRBV11-1 and TRBJ2-2; D remains unclear. CDR3 size: 13 residues. Trimming stripped 5 bases from V and 7 bases from J, with 11 bases between. Germline V CDR1 and CDR2: SGHAT, FQDESV (reference sequence). The CDR3 DNA sequence: TGTGCCAGCAGCCAATACTCGAGCGGGGAGCTGTTTTTT. It yields the protein CASSQYSSGELFF.

The chain recombines TRBV5-6 with TRBJ2-1; 8 nucleotides agree with TRBD1. Germline-derived CDR1 and CDR2 are SGHDT and YYEEEE. V lost 0 bases and J lost 12; bases outside the gene matches: 5. CDR3 length equals 13 residues. CDR3 protein: CASSLAQGVSQFF. The DNA for the CDR3 is TGTGCCAGCAGCTTGGCACAGGGGGTATCGCAGTTCTTC.

This clone showed up just once. The chain links TRBV28 to TRBJ2-1; 8 bases line up with TRBD2. The CDR3 is 16 residues long. Germline V gene lookup returns CDR1 MDHEN and CDR2 SYDVKM. Trimming removed 10 bases from V and 0 bases from J; junction bases left unmatched: 11. The CDR3 coding sequence is TGTGCCACAGGCGGGAGGAGGAGGCGCTCCTACAATGAGCAGTTCTTC. Translated, it gives CATGGRRRRSYNEQFF.

The chain has TRBV5-1 and TRBJ2-2; 9 nucleotides line up with TRBD2. The CDR3 runs to 18 residues. Germline loops: CDR1 SGHRS, CDR2 YFSETQ. Trimming at V came to 0 bases and at J to 2 bases, leaving 8 bases not matched to a gene. CDR3 nucleotide sequence: TGCGCCAGCAGCTTGGAGGTAGCGGGAGCGGGAAACACCGGGGAGCTGTTTTTT. Its protein product is CASSLEVAGAGNTGELFF.

This clone was seen only a few times. The chain employs TRBV5-4 and TRBJ1-2, with D perhaps matching TRBD1 (5 bases). The germline CDR1 and CDR2 sequences are SGHNT and YYREEE (reference sequence). The CDR3 runs to 15 residues. The V end was cut by 9 bases, the J end by 5 bases, with 23 bases between. CDR3 in amino acids: CANPRGEGVKYGYTF. The DNA of the CDR3 is TGTGCCAATCCGCGGGGGGAAGGCGTTAAATATGGCTACACCTTC.

The chain carries TRBV11-3 and TRBJ2-7, with 8 bases identical to TRBD1. V dropped 5 bases and J dropped 6; count of bases not matched to a gene: 6. The CDR3 is made up of 13 amino acids. Per the germline V gene, CDR1 is SGHNT and CDR2 is YENEEA. CDR3 sequence reads: CASSQDRESEQYF. CDR3 in DNA: TGTGCCAGCAGCCAGGACAGGGAAAGCGAGCAGTACTTC.

This clone showed up just once. The V call is TRBV9, the J call TRBJ2-1; perhaps TRBD2 as D (7 bases). CDR1 is SGDLS and CDR2 is YYNGEE in the germline V gene. This CDR3 region has 16 residues. With 0 bases removed from V and 4 bases from J, the gap between germline ends came to 14 bases. CDR3: CASSVGGGGPYNEQFF. In DNA form, the CDR3 reads TGTGCCAGCAGCGTAGGAGGGGGAGGGCCGTACAATGAGCAGTTCTTC.

This chain connects TRBV5-1 to TRBJ1-4; unclear D gene. Per germline, CDR1 SGHRS and CDR2 YFSETQ. CDR3 length: 17 amino acids. V lost 0 bases, J lost 1 base, and 13 bases lay in between. The CDR3 spells CASSLDASLGTNEKLFF. CDR3 coding DNA: TGCGCCAGCAGCTTGGATGCGAGTCTAGGAACTAATGAAAAACTGTTTTTT.

The J gene is TRBJ2-1, the V gene TRBV4-3; 9 nucleotides align to TRBD2. In germline, CDR1 is LGHNA, CDR2 YSLEER. The CDR3 is 17 residues long. The trim removed 0 bases at V and 4 bases at J, leaving 7 bases unmatched. The CDR3 loop reads CASSQEMGREGYNEQFF. Here the CDR3 DNA reads TGCGCCAGCAGCCAAGAGATGGGGCGGGAGGGTTACAATGAGCAGTTCTTC.

The rearrangement joins TRBV5-4 to TRBJ1-2; D possibly corresponds to TRBD1 (6 bases). The CDR3 length is 17 residues. Trimming removed 4 bases from V and 0 bases from J, with 19 bases in between. Germline loops: CDR1 SGHNT, CDR2 YYREEE (reference sequence). The CDR3 spells CASSPGGGQDPNYGYTF. The CDR3 region has the DNA TGTGCCAGCAGCCCGGGCGGGGGGCAGGACCCTAACTATGGCTACACCTTC.

This chain connects TRBV6-8 to TRBJ1-1; unclear D gene. Germline loops: CDR1 MNHGY, CDR2 SAAAGT. The V and J ends lost 4 bases and 6 bases respectively, with 15 bases between them. The CDR3 length is 14 residues. CDR3 DNA: TGTGCCAGCAGTTCGATCCCTCTAGATCCTGAAGCTTTCTTT. This gives the protein CASSSIPLDPEAFF.

The chain employs TRBV4-1 and TRBJ2-5; 7 bases are shared with TRBD1. Losses at the gene ends were 0 bases for V and 0 bases for J; bases not matched to a gene: 7. Germline CDR1 MGHRA, CDR2 YSYEKL. This CDR3 is built from 17 residues. The CDR3 loop is CASSQETTTGYQETQYF. The CDR3 bases are TGCGCCAGCAGCCAAGAAACCACGACAGGGTACCAAGAGACCCAGTACTTC.

This chain uses TRBV10-3 with TRBJ2-5; D possibly corresponds to TRBD1 (5 bases). Germline CDR1 and CDR2: ENHRY and SYGVKD. The V end lost 4 bases, the J end lost 1 base, and 13 bases lay between the germline ends. This CDR3 has 15 amino acids. The CDR3 sequence: CAISATAPTQETQYF. The CDR3 DNA sequence: TGTGCCATCAGTGCGACAGCCCCTACCCAAGAGACCCAGTACTTC.

This clone was observed a few times. This chain links TRBV10-3 with TRBJ2-7; D is perhaps TRBD2 (5 bases). V was pared by 3 bases and J by 2 bases, with 14 bases between. The CDR3 has 15 residues. The germline gives CDR1 ENHRY, CDR2 SYGVKD. CDR3 bases: TGTGCCATCAGTGAAGGCGGCAGGCGGGCCTACGAGCAGTACTTC. It is translated as CAISEGGRRAYEQYF.

This rearrangement joins TRBV19 to TRBJ2-1; 7 nucleotides align to TRBD2. The CDR3 has 17 residues. The V gene end was trimmed by 2 bases and the J gene end by 4 bases; junction bases not matched to a gene: 11. Germline lookup yields CDR1 LNHDA and CDR2 SQIVND (reference sequence). CDR3 bases: TGTGCCAGTAGTATATGGGGAGGGGCAATCAATTACAATGAGCAGTTCTTC. It specifies CASSIWGGAINYNEQFF.

V is TRBV12-5 and J is TRBJ2-2; 14 bases agree with TRBD2. V dropped 6 bases and J dropped 7; count of bases not matched to a gene: 7. CDR3 length: 16 amino acids. Per the germline V gene, CDR1 is LGHNT and CDR2 is FRNRAP. The CDR3 spells CASGRGLAGVGGELFF. The CDR3 DNA sequence: TGTGCTAGTGGCCGGGGACTAGCGGGAGTGGGCGGGGAGCTGTTTTTT.

This chain joins TRBV4-1 and TRBJ1-3; D unresolved. The CDR3 length is 16 residues. The V gene's germline CDR1 is MGHRA and CDR2 YSYEKL. The germline V and J ends were trimmed by 2 bases and 3 bases, with 14 bases remaining between them. CDR3 sequence reads: CASSQKTEGFGNTIYF. Written as DNA, the CDR3 is TGCGCCAGCAGCCAAAAGACTGAGGGTTTTGGAAACACCATATATTTT.

This clone was seen at least ten times. The genes are TRBV7-9 and TRBJ1-1, with D possibly being TRBD1 (5 bases). V lost 5 bases and J lost 6, with 16 bases in between. The CDR3 sequence is 14 residues long. CDR1 and CDR2 (germline): SEHNR, FQNEAQ (reference sequence). CDR3 sequence: CASSGGGGWAEAFF. In DNA form, the CDR3 reads TGTGCCAGCAGCGGGGGGGGAGGCTGGGCTGAAGCTTTCTTT.

The V call is TRBV29-1, the J call TRBJ1-2; no firm D call. Germline CDR1 is SQVTM and CDR2 is ANQGSEA. The CDR3 sequence is 14 residues long. Between the trimmed V and J ends, which lost 2 bases and 0 bases, there was a span of 10 bases. CDR3 nucleotide sequence: TGCAGCGTTGAATTAGAGGCTTCTAACTATGGCTACACCTTC. It is translated as CSVELEASNYGYTF.

This chain uses TRBV4-3 with TRBJ1-1; 8 nucleotides line up with TRBD1. V trimming: 4 bases; J trimming: 7 bases; junction bases outside the gene matches: 5. The CDR3 spans 13 residues. The germline V gene has CDR1 LGHNA and CDR2 YSLEER. CDR3 in DNA: TGCGCCAGCAGCCTTGGACAGGGCGGTGAAGCTTTCTTT. It is translated as CASSLGQGGEAFF.

This rearrangement joins TRBV29-1 to TRBJ2-7, with TRBD1 identical over 10 bases. The CDR3 is 13 amino acids. With 7 bases clipped from V and 2 bases from J, the junction kept 5 bases outside the gene matches. Germline CDR1 SQVTM, CDR2 ANQGSEA. In DNA, the CDR3 is TGCAGCGCGCGGACAGGGGGGACCTACGAGCAGTACTTC. Amino acids: CSARTGGTYEQYF.

The chain links TRBV2 to TRBJ2-3; TRBD2 is a possible D gene (6 bases). The CDR3 totals 13 residues. CDR1 is SNHLY and CDR2 is FYNNEI in the germline V gene. Trimming removed 10 bases from V and 4 bases from J, with 15 bases in between. CDR3 nucleotides: TGTGCCATCCAGAGGGACTCCTCAGATACGCAGTATTTT. Translating gives CAIQRDSSDTQYF.

Concerning this clone itself: The same CDR3 can be traced to other DNA sequences in this sample. The chain combines TRBV4-3 with TRBJ2-1, with TRBD2 matching over 15 bases. Germline CDR1 and CDR2: LGHNA and YSLEER. The CDR3 has 16 amino acids. V was clipped by 4 bases and J by 5 bases; unmatched bases: 3. The CDR3 protein is CASSLGLAGGNNEQFF. Written as DNA, the CDR3 is TGCGCCAGCAGCCTCGGACTAGCGGGGGGGAACAATGAGCAGTTCTTC.

This clone was counted between two and nine times. The rearrangement links TRBV7-9 to TRBJ2-7; TRBD2 might be the D (6 bases). In germline, CDR1 is SEHNR, CDR2 FQNEAQ (reference sequence). V gave up 5 bases and J gave up 4 bases, with 15 bases separating them. The CDR3 is made up of 14 amino acids. This CDR3 reads CASSASGGKYEQYF. The CDR3 DNA reads as TGTGCCAGCAGCGCTAGTGGGGGGAAATACGAGCAGTACTTC.

CDR3 sequence: CASSPGLAAYNEQFF. Here the CDR3 DNA reads TGTGCCAGCAGCCCGGGACTAGCAGCCTACAATGAGCAGTTCTTC. The chain carries TRBV5-6 and TRBJ2-1; TRBD2 aligns across 9 bases. The CDR3 extends over 15 amino acids. Germline V gene lookup returns CDR1 SGHDT and CDR2 YYEEEE. After removal of 4 bases from V and 2 bases from J, the junction contained 4 bases not matched to a gene.

The genes are TRBV7-2 and TRBJ2-5, with a weak D call TRBD2 (5 bases). Per germline, CDR1 SGHTA and CDR2 FQGNSA. There are 13 residues in the CDR3. V was cut by 7 bases and J by 5 bases, with 14 bases left in between. The CDR3 DNA reads TGTGCCAGCAACCGGGGTGTGGGGGAGACCCAGTACTTC. Its translation: CASNRGVGETQYF.

This clone was seen more than once but under ten times. The chain joins TRBV19 to TRBJ2-1; TRBD2 matches 11 bases. CDR3 length: 13 amino acids. Germline CDR1 LNHDA, CDR2 SQIVND (reference sequence). Trimming cost V 6 bases and J 8 bases; bases outside gene matches: 3. Here the CDR3 reads CASRLAGGDEQFF. CDR3 nucleotide sequence: TGTGCCAGTAGGCTAGCGGGAGGCGATGAGCAGTTCTTC.

The gene calls are TRBV5-1 and TRBJ2-5; 8 bases map to TRBD2. CDR1 is SGHRS and CDR2 is YFSETQ in the germline V gene. The CDR3 has 15 residues. The V gene end was trimmed by 4 bases and the J gene end by 8 bases; junction bases not matched to a gene: 13. In DNA form, the CDR3 reads TGCGCCAGCAGCCCCACGGGGGGGGGTGATGGAACCCAGTACTTC. Translating it yields CASSPTGGGDGTQYF.

The chain has TRBV5-1 and TRBJ2-1; 8 bases map to TRBD2. V shed 5 bases and J 3 bases; nucleotides not matched to a gene: 10. The length of the CDR3 is 16 residues. Germline lookup yields CDR1 SGHRS and CDR2 YFSETQ. The chain's CDR3 is CASSLAGTRIYNEQFF. CDR3 DNA: TGCGCCAGCAGTTTAGCCGGGACTAGAATCTACAATGAGCAGTTCTTC.